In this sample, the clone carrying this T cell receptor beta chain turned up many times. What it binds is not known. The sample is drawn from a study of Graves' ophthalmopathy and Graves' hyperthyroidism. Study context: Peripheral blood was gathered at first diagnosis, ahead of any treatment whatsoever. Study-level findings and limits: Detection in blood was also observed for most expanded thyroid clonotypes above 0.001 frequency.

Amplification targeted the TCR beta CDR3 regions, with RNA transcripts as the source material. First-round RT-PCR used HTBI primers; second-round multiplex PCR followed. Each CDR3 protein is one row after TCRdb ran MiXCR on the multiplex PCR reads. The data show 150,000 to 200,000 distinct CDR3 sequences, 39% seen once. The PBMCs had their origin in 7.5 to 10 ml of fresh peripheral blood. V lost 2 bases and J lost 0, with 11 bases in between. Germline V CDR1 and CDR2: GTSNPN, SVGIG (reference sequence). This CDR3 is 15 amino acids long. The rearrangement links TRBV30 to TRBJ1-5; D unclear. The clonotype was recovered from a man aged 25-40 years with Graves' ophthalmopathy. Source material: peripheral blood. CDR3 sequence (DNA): TGTGCCTGGAGTCCCCCCGGAGTTAGCAATCAGCCCCAGCATTTT. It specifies CAWSPPGVSNQPQHF.